This T cell receptor (beta chain) was sequenced in a study of T cell repertoires in cytomegalovirus infection. Study-wide points: Adding up the frequency of public TCR beta families identified people who carried CMV plus the relevant HLA. The ex vivo response was dominated by HLA-C-restricted CMV-specific TCR beta clonotypes.

This clonotype occurred once. Its antigen remains unidentified. TCRdb called the reads again in MiXCR, with one record for every CDR3 protein. The table includes about 920,000 distinct CDR3 sequences, roughly a third detected once. Germline loops: CDR1 LNHDA, CDR2 SQIVND (reference sequence). CDR3 length: 14 amino acids. V lost 5 bases and J lost 5, with 12 bases in between. This clonotype was obtained from a human donor in good health (CMV status not recorded). Some clones in this sample may be carry-over from other donors' samples. The chain links TRBV19 to TRBJ1-4; D is ambiguous. The specimen was cultured CD8+ T cells from PBMCs, collected from culture after CMV antigen stimulation. As DNA, the CDR3 is TGTGCCAGTAGTCCCGTTGCCGGAAATGAAAAACTGTTTTTT. Residues: CASSPVAGNEKLFF.